The present entry profiles one TCR beta chain with its context. Antigen: not known. The CDR3 is made up of 14 amino acids. Germline CDR1 reads SEHNR; CDR2 reads FQNEAQ (reference sequence). V lost 5 bases and J lost 3, with 13 bases in between. The data stem from a study of cytomegalovirus exposure and HLA in healthy donors. General observations from the study: TRBV6-2, TRBV6-3 and other indistinguishable V segments were excluded. In vitro experiments confirmed that a few CMV-associated chains were specific for CMV antigens. A later analysis linked around 17,000 TCR beta sequences to HLA alleles at 0.05 false discovery rate. Near-uniform donor sequencing depth was presumed by presence/absence analyses.

This PCR relied on a set of 60 Vbeta primers and 13 Jbeta primers. The protocol was immunoSEQ multiplex PCR, while the TCRdb copy is restricted to in-frame clones and leaves out a portion. The sample shows about 94,000 clones, 81% of them seen only once. Sequencing was done on a sample of PBMCs. V is TRBV7-9 and J is TRBJ1-1, with D possibly TRBD1 on 6 matching bases. This clonotype originated in a human donor in good health. The chain's CDR3 is CASSPIGGDTEAFF. CDR3 nucleotide sequence: TGTGCCAGCAGCCCTATAGGGGGGGACACTGAAGCTTTCTTT.